The 21 T cell receptor beta chains given below trace back to one sample, sequenced in a study of beta chain features in type 1 diabetes. The entirety of the isolated RNA underwent reverse transcription, so expressed TCRB transcripts were sequenced. Clones were sequenced by immunoSEQ multiplex PCR, and TCRdb holds only the in-frame ones, with some missing. The table records about 42,000 clones, roughly 50% of them present only once. Sequences were obtained from stem cell memory CD4+ T cells from blood. The origin of the receptors is a woman under 40 in good health.

The chain has TRBV6-5 and TRBJ2-7; 8 bases agree with TRBD2. V lost 4 bases, J lost 3 bases, and 11 bases stayed unmatched. Germline V gene data show CDR1 as MNHEY and CDR2 as SVGAGI. The CDR3 contains 16 residues. CDR3 sequence (DNA): TGTGCCAGCAGTTCCCCCTCCGGGACTAGGGACTACGAGCAGTACTTC. This sequence encodes CASSSPSGTRDYEQYF.

The DNA of the CDR3 is TGTGCCAGCGGCCCCTCCTATAATTCACCCCTCCACTTT. Translating it yields CASGPSYNSPLHF. The J gene is TRBJ1-6, the V gene TRBV28; D unresolved. Germline lookup yields CDR1 MDHEN and CDR2 SYDVKM. The V end was cut by 8 bases, the J end by 0 bases, with 5 bases between. CDR3 size: 13 residues.

The chain employs TRBV4-3 and TRBJ2-2, with D possibly being TRBD1 (6 bases). The CDR3 spans 19 residues. Germline V gene lookup returns CDR1 LGHNA and CDR2 YSLEER. Trimming took off 5 bases at V and 0 bases at J, with 22 bases between the two ends. CDR3 sequence (DNA): TGCGCCAGCAGCGAGTTCGCGCCGATCGGGACACCGAACACCGGGGAGCTGTTTTTT. Amino acids: CASSEFAPIGTPNTGELFF.

This clone was seen a few times. This chain links TRBV7-2 with TRBJ2-7; 9 bases map to TRBD1. The V gene end was trimmed by 1 base and the J gene end by 3 bases; junction bases not matched to a gene: 4. The CDR3 extends over 15 amino acids. Germline loops: CDR1 SGHTA, CDR2 FQGNSA. CDR3 DNA: TGTGCCAGCAGCTTAGAGGGACAGGGACACTACGAGCAGTACTTC. As protein: CASSLEGQGHYEQYF.

The chain uses TRBV5-1 and TRBJ2-5, with D possibly being TRBD1 (5 bases). The V gene lost 3 bases and the J gene lost 1 base, with 13 bases spanning the gap. The CDR3 loop spans 15 amino acids. Germline V gene sequence: CDR1 SGHRS, CDR2 YFSETQ. The CDR3 coding sequence is TGCGCCAGCAGCTACTCCCCCAGGGTCCAAGAGACCCAGTACTTC. Amino acid sequence: CASSYSPRVQETQYF.

The chain has TRBV9 and TRBJ2-7, with 8 bases that match TRBD1. The CDR3 consists of 15 residues. CDR1 and CDR2 (germline): SGDLS, YYNGEE. J was trimmed by 3 bases and V by 0 bases; bases with no gene match: 5. For the CDR3, the DNA is TGTGCCAGCAGCGTAGCCACAGGGGGACACTACGAGCAGTACTTC. Translation: CASSVATGGHYEQYF.

The chain joins TRBV30 to TRBJ2-2; 13 bases align to TRBD2. CDR3 size: 16 residues. Germline V gives CDR1 GTSNPN, CDR2 SVGIG (reference sequence). V shed 4 bases and J 6 bases; nucleotides not matched to a gene: 8. CDR3 loop: CAWKLAGGFYSGELFF. CDR3 bases: TGTGCCTGGAAACTAGCGGGAGGGTTTTATTCCGGGGAGCTGTTTTTT.

In its sample, this clone was seen a few times. This chain uses TRBV5-1 with TRBJ2-1; 10 positions agree with TRBD2. Germline V gene sequence: CDR1 SGHRS, CDR2 YFSETQ. The CDR3 spans 13 residues. V trimming: 0 bases; J trimming: 15 bases; junction bases outside the gene matches: 6. CDR3 amino acids: CASSLDLSGRLFF. For the CDR3, the DNA is TGCGCCAGCAGCTTGGACCTTAGCGGGAGGTTGTTCTTC.

Notes on this clone: The junction does not match germline at one end; this may be a read error. The sample carries other DNA sequences with the same CDR3. DNA for the CDR3: TGTGCCAGCAGCCATGGGACTAGCGGGAGGGCCTCAGGCACCGGGGAACTGTTTTTT. It codes for CASSHGTSGRASGTGELFF. This chain uses TRBV4-2 with TRBJ2-2, with 16 bases fitting TRBD2. The CDR3 runs to 19 residues. Germline lookup yields CDR1 LGHNA and CDR2 YNFKEQ.

This rearrangement joins TRBV19 to TRBJ2-5, with TRBD1 matching over 11 bases. CDR1 LNHDA and CDR2 SQIVND come from the germline V gene (reference sequence). The V segment lost 5 bases and the J segment 4 bases; nucleotides outside the gene matches: 6. This CDR3 is 15 amino acids long. The chain's CDR3 is CASSPGQGATETQYF. The DNA for the CDR3 is TGTGCCAGTAGTCCCGGACAGGGGGCAACAGAGACCCAGTACTTC.

The rearrangement joins TRBV5-4 to TRBJ2-7, with 7 bases that match TRBD1. CDR3 length equals 15 residues. V lost 4 bases to trimming and J lost 0 bases; unmatched junction nucleotides: 7. The germline CDR1 and CDR2 sequences are SGHNT and YYREEE (reference sequence). The CDR3 here is CASSKEQGSSYEQYF. The CDR3 bases are TGTGCCAGCAGCAAGGAACAGGGGAGCTCCTACGAGCAGTACTTC.

V usage is TRBV7-6 and J usage is TRBJ2-2, with D possibly being TRBD1 (5 bases). This CDR3 is built from 14 residues. The V gene's germline CDR1 is SGHVS and CDR2 FNYEAQ. V was shortened by 3 bases and J by 5 bases, with 10 bases between the two germline ends. CDR3 protein: CASSFTTVTGELFF. The DNA for the CDR3 is TGTGCCAGCAGCTTCACGACAGTTACCGGGGAGCTGTTTTTT.

The chain combines TRBV7-9 with TRBJ2-7, with TRBD2 matching over 10 bases. J gave up 3 bases and V 1 base, and 3 bases lay outside the gene matches. This CDR3 has 15 residues. Germline CDR1 SEHNR, CDR2 FQNEAQ (reference sequence). The CDR3 loop reads CASSLGASGGYEQYF. As DNA, the CDR3 is TGTGCCAGCAGCTTAGGAGCTAGCGGGGGCTACGAGCAGTACTTC. Combining the CDR3 with reference TRBV7-9 and TRBJ2-7 gives the whole variable domain DTGVSQNPRHKITKRGQNVTFRCDPISEHNRLYWYRQTLGQGPEFLTYFQNEAQLEKSRLLSDRFSAERPKGSFSTLEIQRTEQGDSAMYLCASSLGASGGYEQYFGPGTRLTVT.

The V and J genes are TRBV20-1 and TRBJ1-2, with no clear D. The CDR3 sequence is 11 residues long. With 1 base removed from V and 8 bases from J, the gap between germline ends came to 8 bases. The V gene's germline CDR1 is DFQATT and CDR2 SNEGSKA (reference sequence). This chain's CDR3 is CSARAWSGYTF. The CDR3 DNA reads TGCAGTGCTAGAGCCTGGAGCGGCTACACCTTC.

The chain couples TRBV12-5 to TRBJ2-7; 12 nucleotides line up with TRBD1. The CDR3 sequence is 17 residues long. With 0 bases clipped from V and 3 bases from J, the junction kept 6 bases outside the gene matches. Germline-derived CDR1 and CDR2 are LGHNT and FRNRAP. The chain's CDR3 is CASGLVLGTGGIYEQYF. CDR3 DNA sequence: TGTGCTAGTGGTTTGGTACTCGGGACAGGGGGCATCTACGAGCAGTACTTC.

The genes are TRBV2 and TRBJ2-7; D is unresolved. The CDR3 has 13 amino acids. Germline lookup yields CDR1 SNHLY and CDR2 FYNNEI. Trimming stripped 6 bases from V and 7 bases from J, with 16 bases between. The CDR3 nucleotides read TGTGCCAGCAGCCCCAGCACTACTCATGAGCAGTACTTC. Translated, it gives CASSPSTTHEQYF.

This clone was detected a few times. The genes are TRBV12-2 and TRBJ1-5; the table's D gene call, TRBD1, was not cross checked with the DNA. TRBV12-2 is a pseudogene locus. The CDR3 sequence is 17 residues long. The CDR3 loop is CASREDRGHVSNQPQHF. CDR3 in DNA: TGTGCAAGTCGCGAAGACAGGGGGCACGTTAGCAATCAGCCCCAGCATTTT.

This chain's CDR3 is CASSYSGATALGEQYF. CDR3 nucleotide sequence: TGTGCCAGCAGTTACTCAGGGGCGACAGCCTTGGGGGAGCAGTACTTC. The genes are TRBV6-5 and TRBJ2-7, with D possibly TRBD1 on 5 matching bases. Per germline, CDR1 MNHEY and CDR2 SVGAGI. This CDR3 is 16 amino acids long. Between the trimmed V and J ends, which lost 0 bases and 7 bases, there was a span of 19 bases.

The chain has TRBV2 and TRBJ2-5; tentative D call: TRBD2 (5 bases). The CDR3 contains 15 residues. Trimming shortened V by 1 base and J by 2 bases, and 11 bases separated the two germline ends. Germline CDR1 reads SNHLY; CDR2 reads FYNNEI. CDR3 coding DNA: TGTGCCAGCAGTGAAGGAGGGAAGGAACAAGAGACCCAGTACTTC. This encodes CASSEGGKEQETQYF.

V usage is TRBV7-2 and J usage is TRBJ2-7; 7 bases agree with TRBD1. The V gene's germline CDR1 is SGHTA and CDR2 FQGNSA. The V gene end was trimmed by 5 bases and the J gene end by 1 base; junction bases not matched to a gene: 8. The CDR3 extends over 15 amino acids. CDR3 residues: CASSLGTVGSYEQYF. CDR3 nucleotide sequence: TGTGCCAGCAGCCTGGGGACAGTCGGGTCCTACGAGCAGTACTTC.

The chain joins TRBV30 to TRBJ2-5; possible D gene TRBD1, 6 bases. The CDR3 extends over 12 amino acids. Trimming stripped 4 bases from V and 2 bases from J, with 8 bases between. Germline V gene sequence: CDR1 GTSNPN, CDR2 SVGIG (reference sequence). The CDR3 sequence: CAWTTGQETQYF. In DNA form, the CDR3 reads TGTGCCTGGACGACAGGACAAGAGACCCAGTACTTC.